This T cell receptor (beta chain) was retrieved from a study of blood T cells in healthy people across ages. Study results and caveats: Naive CD4+ cells and diversity were both higher in long-lived donors than in aged donors. The lack of PBMC sorting stopped any conclusive naive versus antigen-experienced comparison.

Trimming shortened V by 4 bases and J by 7 bases, and 10 bases separated the two germline ends. The CDR3 runs to 11 residues. CDR1 and CDR2 (germline): SQVTM, ANQGSEA. This clonotype was counted many times. The antigen is undetermined. Each sample gave at least 7 million isolated PBMCs. A J-beta primer mix and a sample-barcoded 5' primer were used in a second PCR of about 7 to 12 cycles. Template switching added a 12-random-nucleotide identifier to every cDNA molecule. One entry per CDR3 protein, called by TCRdb with MiXCR from the 5' RACE reads. The sample consists of some 700,000 distinct CDR3 sequences, roughly 44% of them appearing once.

The clonotype comes from a woman aged 55-69 years in good health. Sample: blood. The chain combines TRBV29-1 with TRBJ1-2; TRBD1 might be the D (5 bases). CDR3 sequence (DNA): TGCAGCGTTGGACAGCTTGGTGGCTACACCTTC. Amino acids: CSVGQLGGYTF.